The text below deals with one TCR beta chain. Its antigen is unknown. Germline-derived CDR1 and CDR2 are DFQATT and SNEGSKA (reference sequence). This CDR3 region has 14 residues. Trimming removed 3 bases at V and 3 bases at J, with 12 bases between. Sequencing used immunoSEQ multiplex PCR; TCRdb keeps in-frame clones, though not all of them. The table has around 370,000 clones, about 91% seen once. These data belong to a study of Ad26.COV2.S vaccination and SARS-CoV-2 variants. Findings and caveats of the study: The analyses of TCR breadth and depth may have understated the size of total T cell responses.

The starting material was peripheral blood, obtained after recovery from COVID-19. This TCR was recovered from a human donor who had recovered from COVID-19. The chain employs TRBV20-1 and TRBJ1-5, with unresolved D. CDR3 nucleotide sequence: TGCAGTGCTAGTCCCCACAGCCCCAATCAGCCCCAGCATTTT. It translates to CSASPHSPNQPQHF.